This T cell receptor (beta chain) was identified during a study of T cells in tumors after PD-1 blockade. Overall study: Patients had no prior checkpoint blockade, systemic immunosuppressants, or anti-cancer therapy within 4 weeks. Peripheral blood samples averaged approximately 35,000 unique clonotypes and around 120,000 templates. Study-wide results and limits: Some novel exhausted tumor clones appeared in pre-treatment blood, suggesting peripheral recruitment.

Remarks on this clone: Its matching antigen is unknown.

The CDR3 sequence is 15 residues long. Germline V gene data show CDR1 as SGHRS and CDR2 as YFSETQ. Trimming left V 0 bases short and J 8 bases short, with 17 bases between. Measured with immunoSEQ multiplex PCR; TCRdb has only the in-frame clones, and not every one. The sample holds approximately 59,000 clones, 80% seen once. Template: tumor biopsy or peripheral blood genomic DNA, 616-6,004 ng per sample. Sequencing was performed on PBMCs, taken before anti-PD-1 treatment. This sequence was found in a human donor with basal cell carcinoma. The V gene is TRBV5-1, the J gene TRBJ1-2; unclear D gene. The CDR3 region is CASSLAGSEGRGYTF. CDR3 DNA sequence: TGCGCCAGCAGCTTGGCCGGGTCTGAGGGTCGGGGCTACACCTTC.